This TCR beta chain was identified in a study of technical replicates of blood from a few donors. Assay: immunoSEQ multiplex PCR; the TCRdb copy retains only in-frame clones and omits some. The profile shows 12,000 or so clones, around 91% of them singletons. Germline CDR1 and CDR2: SGHTS and YDEGEE. The junction had 12 bases not matched to a gene; V was cut back by 6 bases and J by 1 base. The CDR3 is 17 residues long. The chain uses TRBV5-8 and TRBJ1-5; 8 bases line up with TRBD1. The sequence came from a human donor in good health. Sequencing was carried out using PBMCs. CDR3 bases: TGTGCCAGCATCCTTCCCAGGGGGCCGAGAAGCAATCAGCCCCAGCATTTT. It translates to CASILPRGPRSNQPQHF.